This TCR beta chain emerged from a study of blood T cell repertoires in COVID-19. As for the study in general: Sites in the United States, Italy and Spain provided acute and convalescent COVID-19 samples. The cDNA or gDNA used as material had been derived from T cells, B-cell-depleted T cells, or PBMCs.

In the study's own analysis: Researchers report that nucleated cell counts were estimated from reference gene primer amplification. Method: immunoSEQ multiplex PCR; TCRdb's copy keeps in-frame clones and lacks some. The V and J calls and clone size are taken from that table; D and trimming were inferred from the DNA. The sample contains 90,000 to 120,000 clones, 75% to 90% of which appear only once. The V and J ends lost 7 bases and 4 bases, in that order; junction bases with no gene match: 12. Germline V lookup: CDR1 MDHEN, CDR2 SYDVKM. The CDR3 sequence is 17 residues long. This rearrangement joins TRBV28 to TRBJ2-1, with 11 nucleotides matching TRBD2. The sample taken for sequencing was peripheral blood. The TCR sequence derives from a woman aged 80 or older with acute or convalescent COVID-19. CDR3 region: CASTPGLAGGIYNEQFF. The CDR3 DNA reads TGTGCCAGCACCCCTGGGCTAGCGGGGGGAATATACAATGAGCAGTTCTTC.